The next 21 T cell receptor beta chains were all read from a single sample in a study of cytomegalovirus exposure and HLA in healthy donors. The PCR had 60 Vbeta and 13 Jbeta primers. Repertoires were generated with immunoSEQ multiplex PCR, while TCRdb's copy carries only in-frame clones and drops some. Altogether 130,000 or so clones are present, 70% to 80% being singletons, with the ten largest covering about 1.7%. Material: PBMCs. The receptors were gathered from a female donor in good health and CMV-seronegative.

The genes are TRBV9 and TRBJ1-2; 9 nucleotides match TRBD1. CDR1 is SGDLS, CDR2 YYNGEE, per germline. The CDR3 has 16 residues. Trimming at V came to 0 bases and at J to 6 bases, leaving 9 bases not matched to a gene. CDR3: CASSVARDRVSNGYTF. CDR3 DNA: TGTGCCAGCAGCGTAGCTAGGGACAGGGTTTCCAATGGCTACACCTTC.

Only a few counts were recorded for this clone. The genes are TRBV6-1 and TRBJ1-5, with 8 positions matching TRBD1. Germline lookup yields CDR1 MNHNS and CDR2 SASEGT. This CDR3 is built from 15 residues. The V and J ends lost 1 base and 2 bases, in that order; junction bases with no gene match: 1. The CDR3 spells CASSEVDRGNQPQHF. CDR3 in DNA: TGTGCCAGCAGTGAAGTGGACAGGGGCAATCAGCCCCAGCATTTT.

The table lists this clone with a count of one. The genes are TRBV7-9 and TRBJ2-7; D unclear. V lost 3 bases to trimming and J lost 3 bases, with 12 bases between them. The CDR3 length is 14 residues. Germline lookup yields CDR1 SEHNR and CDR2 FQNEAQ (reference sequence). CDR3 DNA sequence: TGTGCCAGCAGCTTGGCGGCGACGTACTACGAGCAGTACTTC. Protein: CASSLAATYYEQYF.

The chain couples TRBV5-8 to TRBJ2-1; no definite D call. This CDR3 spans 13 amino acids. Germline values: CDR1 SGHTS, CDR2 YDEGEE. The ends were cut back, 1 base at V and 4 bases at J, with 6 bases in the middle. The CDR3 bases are TGTGCCAGCAGCTTGAGCGTATACAATGAGCAGTTCTTC. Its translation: CASSLSVYNEQFF.

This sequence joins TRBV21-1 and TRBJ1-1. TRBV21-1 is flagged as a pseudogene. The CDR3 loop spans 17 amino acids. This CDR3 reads CASSKRGGFLSPGPAFF. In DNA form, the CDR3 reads TGTGCCAGCAGCAAAAGGGGAGGGTTTCTTTCCCCCGGTCCGGCTTTCTTT.

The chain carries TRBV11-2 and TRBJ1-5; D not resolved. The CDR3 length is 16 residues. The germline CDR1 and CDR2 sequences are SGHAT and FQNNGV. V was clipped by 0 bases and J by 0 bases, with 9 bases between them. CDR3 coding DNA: TGTGCCAGCAGCTTAGACGGGAGCTATAGCAATCAGCCCCAGCATTTT. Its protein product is CASSLDGSYSNQPQHF.

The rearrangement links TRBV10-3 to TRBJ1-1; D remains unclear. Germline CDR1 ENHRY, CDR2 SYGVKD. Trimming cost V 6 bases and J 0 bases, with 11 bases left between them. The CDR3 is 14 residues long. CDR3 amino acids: CAIRKTVMNTEAFF. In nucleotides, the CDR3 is TGTGCCATCAGAAAAACGGTGATGAACACTGAAGCTTTCTTT.

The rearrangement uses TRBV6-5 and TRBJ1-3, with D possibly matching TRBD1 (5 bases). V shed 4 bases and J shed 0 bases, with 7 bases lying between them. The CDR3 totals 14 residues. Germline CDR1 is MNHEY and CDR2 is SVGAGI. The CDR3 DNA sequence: TGTGCCAGCAGTTTGGACATCTCTGGAAACACCATATATTTT. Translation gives CASSLDISGNTIYF.

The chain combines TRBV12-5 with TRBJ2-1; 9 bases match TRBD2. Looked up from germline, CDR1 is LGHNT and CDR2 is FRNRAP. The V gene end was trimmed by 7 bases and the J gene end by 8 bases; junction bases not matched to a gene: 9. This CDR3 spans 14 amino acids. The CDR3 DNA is TGTGCTAGTGTCCCCGCTAGCGGGAATTATGAGCAGTTCTTC. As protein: CASVPASGNYEQFF.

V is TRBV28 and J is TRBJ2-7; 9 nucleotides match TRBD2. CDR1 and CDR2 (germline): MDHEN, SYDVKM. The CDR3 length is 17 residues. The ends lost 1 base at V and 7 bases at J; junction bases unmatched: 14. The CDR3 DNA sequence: TGTGCCAGCAGTTTATTGTGGCGGCTAGCGGGATATAGGGAGCAGTACTTC. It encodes CASSLLWRLAGYREQYF. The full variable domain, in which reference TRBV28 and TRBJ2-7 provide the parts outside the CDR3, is DVKVTQSSRYLVKRTGEKVFLECVQDMDHENMFWYRQDPGLGLRLIYFSYDVKMKEKGDIPEGYSVSREKKERFSLILESASTNQTSMYLCASSLLWRLAGYREQYFGPGTRLTVT.

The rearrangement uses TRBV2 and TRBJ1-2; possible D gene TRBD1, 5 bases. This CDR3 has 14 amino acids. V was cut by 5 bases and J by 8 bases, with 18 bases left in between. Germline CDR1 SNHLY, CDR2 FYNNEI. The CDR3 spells CASSKRAGIEGYTF. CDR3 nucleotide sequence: TGTGCCAGCAGTAAAAGGGCAGGGATTGAGGGCTACACCTTC.

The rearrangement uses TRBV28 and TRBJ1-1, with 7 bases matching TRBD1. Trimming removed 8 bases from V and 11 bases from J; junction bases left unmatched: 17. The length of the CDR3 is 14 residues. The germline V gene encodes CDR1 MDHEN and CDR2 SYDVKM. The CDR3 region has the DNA TGTGCCAGCGGGATAGGTAGGGGGCGCGTGAATGCTTTCTTT. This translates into CASGIGRGRVNAFF. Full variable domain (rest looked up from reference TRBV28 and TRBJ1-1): DVKVTQSSRYLVKRTGEKVFLECVQDMDHENMFWYRQDPGLGLRLIYFSYDVKMKEKGDIPEGYSVSREKKERFSLILESASTNQTSMYLCASGIGRGRVNAFFGQGTRLTVV.

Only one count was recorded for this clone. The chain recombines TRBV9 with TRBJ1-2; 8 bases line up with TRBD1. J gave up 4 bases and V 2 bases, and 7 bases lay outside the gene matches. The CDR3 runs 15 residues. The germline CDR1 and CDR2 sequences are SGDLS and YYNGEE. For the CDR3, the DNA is TGTGCCAGCAGCGTTCCTACCGGGACAGGCTATGGCTACACCTTC. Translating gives CASSVPTGTGYGYTF.

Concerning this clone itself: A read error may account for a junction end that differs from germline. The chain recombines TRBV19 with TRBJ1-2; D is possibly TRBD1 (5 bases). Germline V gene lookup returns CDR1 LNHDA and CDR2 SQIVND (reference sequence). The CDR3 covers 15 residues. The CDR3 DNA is TGCGCCAGTAGTATCCCAGGGTCGCCACGCTATGGCTACACCTTC. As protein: CASSIPGSPRYGYTF.

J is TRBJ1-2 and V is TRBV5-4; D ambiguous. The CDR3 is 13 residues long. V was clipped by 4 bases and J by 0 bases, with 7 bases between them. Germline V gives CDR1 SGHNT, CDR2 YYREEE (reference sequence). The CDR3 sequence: CASSQESNYGYTF. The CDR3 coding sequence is TGTGCCAGCAGCCAGGAATCTAACTATGGCTACACCTTC. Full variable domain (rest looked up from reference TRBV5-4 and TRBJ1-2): ETGVTQSPTHLIKTRGQQVTLRCSSQSGHNTVSWYQQALGQGPQFIFQYYREEENGRGNFPPRFSGLQFPNYSSELNVNALELDDSALYLCASSQESNYGYTFGSGTRLTVV.

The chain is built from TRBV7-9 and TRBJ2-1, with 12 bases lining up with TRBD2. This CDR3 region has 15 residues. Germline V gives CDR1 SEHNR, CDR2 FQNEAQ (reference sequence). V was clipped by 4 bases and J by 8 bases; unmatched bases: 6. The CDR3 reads CASSSLLAGGDEQFF. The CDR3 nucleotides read TGTGCCAGCAGCTCCCTACTAGCGGGAGGCGATGAGCAGTTCTTC.

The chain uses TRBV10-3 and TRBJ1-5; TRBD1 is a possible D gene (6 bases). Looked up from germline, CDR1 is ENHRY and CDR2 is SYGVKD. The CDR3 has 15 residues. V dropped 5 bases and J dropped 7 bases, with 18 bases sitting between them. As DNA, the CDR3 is TGTGCCATCAGTCCATCAGCAGGGGTCTACCAGCCCCAGCATTTT. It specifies CAISPSAGVYQPQHF.

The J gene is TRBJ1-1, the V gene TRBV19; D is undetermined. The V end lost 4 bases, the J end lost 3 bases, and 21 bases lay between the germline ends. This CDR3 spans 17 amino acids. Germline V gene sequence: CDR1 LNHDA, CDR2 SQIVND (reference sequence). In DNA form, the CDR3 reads TGTGCCAGTAGTACGGACGGAGGAATCTCCGGGTACACTGAAGCTTTCTTT. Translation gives CASSTDGGISGYTEAFF.

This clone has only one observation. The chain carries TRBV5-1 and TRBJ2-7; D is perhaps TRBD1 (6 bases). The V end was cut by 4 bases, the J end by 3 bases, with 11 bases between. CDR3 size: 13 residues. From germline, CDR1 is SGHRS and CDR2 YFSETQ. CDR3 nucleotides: TGCGCCAGCAGCCTAGGACAGCTCTACGAGCAGTACTTC. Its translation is CASSLGQLYEQYF.

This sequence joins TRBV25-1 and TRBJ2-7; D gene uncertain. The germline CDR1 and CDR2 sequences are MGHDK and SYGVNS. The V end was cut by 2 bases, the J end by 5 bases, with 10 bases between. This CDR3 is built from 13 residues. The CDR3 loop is CASSEGEVDEQYF. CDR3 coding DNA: TGTGCCAGCAGTGAAGGCGAGGTGGACGAGCAGTACTTC.

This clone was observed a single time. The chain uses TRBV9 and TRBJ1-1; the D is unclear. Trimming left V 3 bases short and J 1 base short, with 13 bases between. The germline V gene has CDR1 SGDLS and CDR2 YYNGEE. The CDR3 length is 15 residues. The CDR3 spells CASSGVAGPNTEAFF. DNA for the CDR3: TGTGCCAGCAGCGGTGTAGCCGGTCCGAACACTGAAGCTTTCTTT.